This T cell receptor (beta chain) was sequenced for a study of shared clonotypes between healthy human individuals. Study-level points and caveats: The diversity represented, both genetic and in exposure history, was limited by few donors. Read depth was anticipated to influence clonotype sharing among donors.

Note on this clone: Its antigen is still unknown.

Here immunoSEQ multiplex PCR was the method, and the copy in TCRdb shows in-frame clones only, minus some. In the table there are 150,000 to 200,000 clones, 65% to 70% of which are singletons. The CD4+ fraction was divided into a CD45RA+ naive subset and a CD45RA-negative memory subset. CDR1 is MNHEY, CDR2 SMNVEV, per germline (reference sequence). CDR3 length: 16 amino acids. The trim removed 6 bases at V and 5 bases at J, leaving 13 bases unmatched. This TCR derives from a man under 40 in good health. The J gene is TRBJ1-2, the V gene TRBV27, with 9 positions matching TRBD1. The specimen was memory CD4+ T cells sorted from blood. Subset defined: CD45RA-negative fraction. This chain's CDR3 is CASSPRDRALLYGYTF. The CDR3 region has the DNA TGTGCCAGCAGCCCTCGGGACAGGGCTCTTTTGTATGGCTACACCTTC.